The 16 T cell receptor beta chains listed next were all sequenced from one sample in a study of cytomegalovirus exposure and HLA in healthy donors. Some clones are missing from TCRdb's copy, which holds only in-frame ones; the method was immunoSEQ multiplex PCR. Altogether 100,000 to 150,000 clones are present, about nine tenths being singletons, with the ten largest covering approximately 1.5%. The sample was PBMCs. These receptors all stem from a man aged 30 to 39 in good health and CMV-seronegative.

V usage is TRBV10-3 and J usage is TRBJ1-2; D may be TRBD1 (5 bases). Trimming cost V 5 bases and J 4 bases, with 11 bases left between them. The germline V gene has CDR1 ENHRY and CDR2 SYGVKD. This CDR3 has 13 amino acids. CDR3 in amino acids: CAISNDSSYGYTF. In DNA form, the CDR3 reads TGTGCCATCAGTAACGACAGCAGCTATGGCTACACCTTC.

V gene TRBV6-6 combines with J gene TRBJ1-1; no reliable D call. CDR3 length: 14 residues. V was pared by 4 bases and J by 7 bases, with 16 bases between. Per germline, CDR1 MNHNY and CDR2 SVGAGI (reference sequence). DNA of the CDR3: TGTGCCAGCAGTTCCCTATCGACTGATTTTGAAGCTTTCTTT. Amino acid sequence: CASSSLSTDFEAFF.

V usage is TRBV7-9 and J usage is TRBJ1-4, with 7 nucleotides matching TRBD1. After removal of 6 bases from V and 6 bases from J, the junction contained 10 bases not matched to a gene. CDR1 and CDR2 from the germline V gene are SEHNR and FQNEAQ (reference sequence). This CDR3 comprises 15 residues. CDR3 protein: CASSFEGARHEKLFF. CDR3 DNA: TGTGCCAGCAGTTTTGAGGGGGCGCGGCATGAAAAACTGTTTTTT.

The chain recombines TRBV10-3 with TRBJ1-6; weak D call: TRBD1 (6 bases). Trimming pared 11 bases from V and 2 bases from J, leaving 13 bases between. Per the germline V gene, CDR1 is ENHRY and CDR2 is SYGVKD. CDR3 size: 14 residues. The CDR3 nucleotides read TGTGCCGCACAACAGGGAACCTATAATTCACCCCTCCACTTT. Protein product: CAAQQGTYNSPLHF.

The chain carries TRBV6-5 and TRBJ1-2; a weak D match, TRBD1 (6 bases). The CDR3 consists of 14 residues. V lost 6 bases to trimming and J lost 4 bases, with 15 bases between them. Germline V gives CDR1 MNHEY, CDR2 SVGAGI. The CDR3 is CASRGGGSTYGYTF. The CDR3 bases are TGTGCCAGCAGGGGAGGGGGTAGTACCTATGGCTACACCTTC.

V usage is TRBV7-9 and J usage is TRBJ2-1; 10 bases fit TRBD2. V trimming: 1 base; J trimming: 7 bases; junction bases outside the gene matches: 4. This CDR3 is built from 15 residues. Per germline, CDR1 SEHNR and CDR2 FQNEAQ (reference sequence). CDR3 in DNA: TGTGCCAGCAGCTTAGGTCCTAGCGGGAGTAATGAGCAGTTCTTC. Amino acids: CASSLGPSGSNEQFF. Complete variable domain (other parts from reference TRBV7-9 and TRBJ2-1): DTGVSQNPRHKITKRGQNVTFRCDPISEHNRLYWYRQTLGQGPEFLTYFQNEAQLEKSRLLSDRFSAERPKGSFSTLEIQRTEQGDSAMYLCASSLGPSGSNEQFFGPGTRLTVL.

The chain combines TRBV10-3 with TRBJ2-7, with a tentative D call TRBD1 (6 bases). The germline V and J ends were trimmed by 3 bases and 1 base, with 13 bases remaining between them. This CDR3 region has 15 residues. Germline V gene lookup returns CDR1 ENHRY and CDR2 SYGVKD. CDR3 protein: CAISDRNRDSYEQYF. The CDR3 nucleotides are TGTGCCATCAGTGACAGAAACAGGGATTCCTACGAGCAGTACTTC.

The V and J genes are TRBV2 and TRBJ2-3, with D perhaps matching TRBD2 (5 bases). Germline V gives CDR1 SNHLY, CDR2 FYNNEI. The CDR3 runs 15 residues. Between the trimmed V and J ends, which lost 7 bases and 2 bases, there was a span of 16 bases. The CDR3 is CASTQMAGNTDTQYF. The CDR3 DNA is TGTGCCAGCACCCAGATGGCCGGGAACACAGATACGCAGTATTTT.

The gene calls are TRBV4-1 and TRBJ2-7; D unclear. V shed 0 bases and J shed 2 bases, with 14 bases lying between them. Germline V lookup: CDR1 MGHRA, CDR2 YSYEKL. This CDR3 has 16 amino acids. The CDR3 spells CASSQDRDTFAYEQYF. The DNA for the CDR3 is TGCGCCAGCAGCCAAGATAGAGACACCTTCGCCTACGAGCAGTACTTC.

V and J are TRBV29-1 and TRBJ1-5; D perhaps matches TRBD1 (6 bases). The CDR3 is 13 amino acids. Deletions cut 4 bases from V and 5 bases from J, with 12 bases between. Germline V lookup: CDR1 SQVTM, CDR2 ANQGSEA. The CDR3 loop reads CSVAGDPYQPQHF. The CDR3 coding sequence is TGCAGCGTTGCAGGGGACCCTTATCAGCCCCAGCATTTT.

V usage is TRBV30 and J usage is TRBJ2-7; D is uncertain. The V gene lost 2 bases and the J gene lost 0 bases, with 8 bases spanning the gap. The CDR3 sequence is 13 residues long. Germline values: CDR1 GTSNPN, CDR2 SVGIG (reference sequence). CDR3: CAWSTVGSYEQYF. CDR3 nucleotides: TGTGCCTGGAGTACGGTCGGCTCCTACGAGCAGTACTTC.

This clone occurred a few times. The V call is TRBV6-9, the J call TRBJ2-7; D remains unclear. The germline V gene has CDR1 MNHGY and CDR2 SVAAGI. The V gene lost 2 bases and the J gene lost 5 bases, with 4 bases spanning the gap. The CDR3 contains 11 residues. The CDR3 DNA follows: TGTGCCAGCAGTTATCCGGACGAGCAGTACTTC. Amino acid sequence: CASSYPDEQYF.

This rearrangement joins TRBV5-5 to TRBJ1-1, with a tentative D call TRBD1 (5 bases). The CDR3 spans 14 residues. The V gene's germline CDR1 is SGHKS and CDR2 YYEKEE (reference sequence). V lost 4 bases and J lost 3, with 13 bases in between. The CDR3 is CASSAGGLDTEAFF. The CDR3 bases are TGTGCCAGCAGCGCCGGGGGTTTGGACACTGAAGCTTTCTTT.

The gene calls are TRBV19 and TRBJ1-5, with D tentatively TRBD1 (5 bases). Germline-derived CDR1 and CDR2 are LNHDA and SQIVND (reference sequence). CDR3 length: 15 residues. V lost 5 bases to trimming and J lost 4 bases, with 15 bases between them. Written as DNA, the CDR3 is TGTGCCAGTAGTCCGCAAAGGGGTCCTAATCAGCCCCAGCATTTT. Its protein is CASSPQRGPNQPQHF.

The chain is built from TRBV18 and TRBJ2-5; D might be TRBD2 (5 bases). The germline gives CDR1 KGHSH, CDR2 LQKENI. CDR3 length: 13 residues. V was shortened by 2 bases and J by 5 bases, with 9 bases between the two germline ends. The CDR3 DNA is TGTGCCAGCTCACCAACGCCGGGGGAGACCCAGTACTTC. Its translation: CASSPTPGETQYF.

The V call is TRBV2, the J call TRBJ1-1, with TRBD1 as a possible D gene (6 bases). This CDR3 has 13 amino acids. CDR1 and CDR2 from the germline V gene are SNHLY and FYNNEI. The V gene lost 4 bases and the J gene lost 5 bases, with 11 bases spanning the gap. This CDR3 reads CASSGQVGTEAFF. CDR3 DNA: TGTGCCAGCAGTGGACAGGTTGGGACTGAAGCTTTCTTT.